These 23 T cell receptor beta chains share one sample of origin, sequenced in a study of cytomegalovirus exposure and HLA in healthy donors. The PCR made use of 60 Vbeta and 13 Jbeta primers. This table comes from immunoSEQ multiplex PCR, and its TCRdb copy is limited to in-frame clones, with some not included. The sample lists tens of thousands of clones; approximately 74% were seen once. The sample consisted of PBMCs. The receptors here all came from a man aged 40-50 years in good health and CMV-seropositive.

This clone was picked up a small number of times. The V call is TRBV2, the J call TRBJ2-1, with D perhaps TRBD2 (5 bases). Trimming removed 6 bases at V and 3 bases at J, with 18 bases between. CDR1 and CDR2 from the germline V gene are SNHLY and FYNNEI. The CDR3 loop spans 16 amino acids. The CDR3 region has the DNA TGTGCCAGCAGCTCTACTCCCGGACTTATCTACAATGAGCAGTTCTTC. Translated, it gives CASSSTPGLIYNEQFF.

This chain joins TRBV5-4 and TRBJ2-1; 8 nucleotides match TRBD2. There are 15 residues in the CDR3. The V and J ends lost 4 bases and 0 bases, in that order; junction bases with no gene match: 3. Germline CDR1 SGHNT, CDR2 YYREEE (reference sequence). Here the CDR3 DNA reads TGTGCCAGCAGCAATAGCGGGAACTCCTACAATGAGCAGTTCTTC. Translation: CASSNSGNSYNEQFF.

The chain joins TRBV28 to TRBJ2-7, with 8 bases that match TRBD1. Germline V gene lookup returns CDR1 MDHEN and CDR2 SYDVKM. V dropped 9 bases and J dropped 6; count of bases not matched to a gene: 19. The CDR3 extends over 16 amino acids. The chain's CDR3 is CARETNPQGQGCEQYF. In nucleotides, the CDR3 is TGTGCCAGGGAAACAAACCCCCAAGGACAGGGCTGCGAGCAGTACTTC.

The chain has TRBV7-9 and TRBJ2-3; 12 positions agree with TRBD2. Germline V gene lookup returns CDR1 SEHNR and CDR2 FQNEAQ (reference sequence). This CDR3 is built from 15 residues. Unmatched junction bases numbered 2, after V lost 4 bases and J lost 3 bases. The CDR3 bases are TGTGCCAGCAGCTCCCTAGCGGGGGGGACAGATACGCAGTATTTT. It specifies CASSSLAGGTDTQYF.

This clone has only one observation. The gene calls are TRBV4-1 and TRBJ2-5; 15 bases agree with TRBD2. The CDR3 runs to 19 residues. J lost 2 bases, V lost 3 bases, and 10 bases had no gene match. Germline V gene sequence: CDR1 MGHRA, CDR2 YSYEKL. This CDR3 is CASSQDRTSGGARQETQYF. The CDR3 nucleotides are TGCGCCAGCAGCCAGGACCGGACTAGCGGGGGGGCCAGGCAAGAGACCCAGTACTTC.

The chain joins TRBV4-3 to TRBJ2-7, with TRBD1 matching over 8 bases. V dropped 0 bases and J dropped 4; count of bases not matched to a gene: 11. Germline loops: CDR1 LGHNA, CDR2 YSLEER. This CDR3 is 17 amino acids long. CDR3 region: CASSQEARGLSLYEQYF. The CDR3 nucleotides are TGCGCCAGCAGCCAAGAAGCCAGGGGGCTGTCCCTGTACGAGCAGTACTTC.

J is TRBJ2-4 and V is TRBV5-4; weak D call: TRBD1 (6 bases). CDR1 and CDR2 from the germline V gene are SGHNT and YYREEE (reference sequence). V was trimmed by 5 bases and J by 0 bases, leaving 15 bases between them. The CDR3 loop spans 16 amino acids. CDR3 nucleotide sequence: TGTGCCAGCAGGCAACCGGGACAAAAAGCCAAAAACATTCAGTACTTC. It specifies CASRQPGQKAKNIQYF.

This chain connects TRBV7-9 to TRBJ2-7; 10 bases are shared with TRBD2. The CDR3 extends over 18 amino acids. CDR1 is SEHNR, CDR2 FQNEAQ, per germline (reference sequence). J gave up 4 bases and V 4 bases, and 16 bases lay outside the gene matches. CDR3 coding DNA: TGTGCCAGCAGCTCCCCTGGGGATACTAGCGGGGCTGGGTACGAGCAGTACTTC. This codes for CASSSPGDTSGAGYEQYF. Supplemented by reference TRBV7-9 and TRBJ2-7, the full variable domain reads DTGVSQNPRHKITKRGQNVTFRCDPISEHNRLYWYRQTLGQGPEFLTYFQNEAQLEKSRLLSDRFSAERPKGSFSTLEIQRTEQGDSAMYLCASSSPGDTSGAGYEQYFGPGTRLTVT.

CDR3 in amino acids: CASSSGVSDSTIYF. Written as DNA, the CDR3 is TGTGCCAGCAGCTCAGGGGTTTCGGATTCCACCATATATTTT. This chain connects TRBV27 to TRBJ1-3; tentative D call: TRBD1 (6 bases). The ends were cut back, 6 bases at V and 9 bases at J, with 18 bases in the middle. The CDR3 spans 14 residues. The germline CDR1 and CDR2 sequences are MNHEY and SMNVEV (reference sequence).

This chain joins TRBV11-2 and TRBJ2-7, with a tentative D call TRBD2 (5 bases). The CDR3 contains 14 residues. Germline V lookup: CDR1 SGHAT, CDR2 FQNNGV. The V gene lost 5 bases and the J gene lost 4 bases, with 15 bases spanning the gap. CDR3 in amino acids: CASSPGVLVYEQYF. The CDR3 bases are TGTGCCAGCAGCCCCGGGGTCCTAGTGTACGAGCAGTACTTC.

This chain connects TRBV19 to TRBJ2-6; 10 bases are a match to TRBD1. V lost 7 bases and J lost 1; bases outside the gene matches: 7. The CDR3 runs 17 residues. CDR1 and CDR2 (germline): LNHDA, SQIVND (reference sequence). The CDR3 protein is CASTRTGGFSGANVLTF. The CDR3 DNA reads as TGTGCCAGTACAAGGACAGGGGGATTTTCTGGGGCCAACGTCCTGACTTTC.

The chain uses TRBV5-1 and TRBJ2-2; 7 nucleotides align to TRBD1. There are 14 residues in the CDR3. The V gene end was trimmed by 4 bases and the J gene end by 5 bases; junction bases not matched to a gene: 5. The V gene's germline CDR1 is SGHRS and CDR2 YFSETQ. The CDR3 DNA sequence: TGCGCCAGCAGCGGGGACAGTACAACCGGGGAGCTGTTTTTT. Amino acid sequence: CASSGDSTTGELFF.

This clone was observed once. V gene TRBV19 combines with J gene TRBJ1-1; TRBD1 might be the D (6 bases). The germline CDR1 and CDR2 sequences are LNHDA and SQIVND (reference sequence). The V end was cut by 5 bases, the J end by 1 base, with 14 bases between. The CDR3 loop spans 15 amino acids. The CDR3 bases are TGTGCCAGTAGTGGGTACAGGGAAGGGAACACTGAAGCTTTCTTT. Amino acid sequence: CASSGYREGNTEAFF.

The V call is TRBV28, the J call TRBJ2-7; 9 bases map to TRBD1. This CDR3 has 16 residues. V shed 4 bases, J shed 1 base, and the junction held 8 bases outside the gene matches. Germline V gives CDR1 MDHEN, CDR2 SYDVKM. CDR3 coding DNA: TGTGCCAGCAGTTCCTTTGGGGGACAGGGTTCCTACGAGCAGTACTTC. Residues: CASSSFGGQGSYEQYF.

This clone was observed a few times. This chain links TRBV4-3 with TRBJ1-1; 7 bases line up with TRBD1. Germline CDR1 LGHNA, CDR2 YSLEER. The CDR3 extends over 14 amino acids. V lost 0 bases and J lost 9; bases outside the gene matches: 7. CDR3 loop: CASSQDRQGRKAFF. CDR3 DNA: TGCGCCAGCAGCCAAGATCGACAGGGCCGTAAAGCTTTCTTT.

The chain joins TRBV4-1 to TRBJ2-7, with a possible D match to TRBD2 (6 bases). The V gene's germline CDR1 is MGHRA and CDR2 YSYEKL. CDR3 length: 13 residues. V gave up 4 bases and J gave up 6 bases, with 13 bases separating them. CDR3 sequence reads: CASSREEGLEQYF. The CDR3 DNA reads TGCGCCAGCAGCCGAGAGGAGGGGCTCGAGCAGTACTTC.

Here the CDR3 reads CSVEDWGSNNEQFF. The CDR3 DNA reads TGCAGCGTTGAGGACTGGGGAAGCAACAATGAGCAGTTCTTC. The rearrangement joins TRBV29-1 to TRBJ2-1, with TRBD2 as a possible D gene (5 bases). The CDR3 length is 14 residues. V lost 3 bases and J 5 bases, leaving 14 bases between the germline ends. CDR1 is SQVTM, CDR2 ANQGSEA, per germline.

The chain combines TRBV30 with TRBJ2-3; the match to TRBD2 covers 10 bases. This CDR3 comprises 16 residues. The V gene end was trimmed by 0 bases and the J gene end by 5 bases; junction bases not matched to a gene: 8. The V gene's germline CDR1 is GTSNPN and CDR2 SVGIG (reference sequence). Here the CDR3 DNA reads TGTGCCTGGAGTGTCGGTAGCGGGGGGCTGGGAGATACGCAGTATTTT. It specifies CAWSVGSGGLGDTQYF. The full variable domain, with the rest looked up from reference TRBV30 and TRBJ2-3, is SQTIHQWPATLVQPVGSPLSLECTVEGTSNPNLYWYRQAAGRGLQLLFYSVGIGQISSEVPQNLSASRPQDRQFILSSKKLLLSDSGFYLCAWSVGSGGLGDTQYFGPGTRLTVL.

The chain couples TRBV28 to TRBJ2-7, with TRBD1 as a possible D gene (6 bases). The V gene's germline CDR1 is MDHEN and CDR2 SYDVKM. The CDR3 is 12 residues long. V lost 6 bases to trimming and J lost 2 bases, with 8 bases between them. CDR3 coding DNA: TGTGCCAGCAGGGGGACAACCTACGAGCAGTACTTC. Residues: CASRGTTYEQYF.

This chain connects TRBV28 to TRBJ2-7; a possible D gene is TRBD1 (6 bases). Germline V lookup: CDR1 MDHEN, CDR2 SYDVKM. The CDR3 is 13 amino acids. Between the trimmed V and J ends, which lost 6 bases and 6 bases, there was a span of 15 bases. CDR3 loop: CASRSTGTSEQYF. DNA for the CDR3: TGTGCCAGCAGGAGCACCGGGACAAGCGAGCAGTACTTC.

This chain uses TRBV5-6 with TRBJ2-7; 12 bases fit TRBD2. The CDR3 length is 16 residues. Germline trimming cut 4 bases from V and 2 bases from J; bases unmatched to any gene: 7. Germline values: CDR1 SGHDT, CDR2 YYEEEE. The CDR3 nucleotides read TGTGCCAGCAGCATGCGGACTAGCGGGACTACCTACGAGCAGTACTTC. It specifies CASSMRTSGTTYEQYF.

The gene calls are TRBV11-2 and TRBJ2-5; tentatively, D is TRBD2 (6 bases). This CDR3 has 14 amino acids. V was shortened by 6 bases and J by 5 bases, with 16 bases between the two germline ends. The germline CDR1 and CDR2 sequences are SGHAT and FQNNGV. The CDR3 bases are TGTGCCAGCAGTTTCCGTGGTAGCGGCGAGACCCAGTACTTC. Translating gives CASSFRGSGETQYF.

V usage is TRBV7-8 and J usage is TRBJ2-2; 8 bases fit TRBD1. CDR3 length: 16 residues. After removal of 1 base from V and 8 bases from J, the junction contained 9 bases not matched to a gene. Germline-derived CDR1 and CDR2 are SGHVS and FQNEAQ. The CDR3 reads CASSLVAGGVMGELFF. The CDR3 DNA follows: TGTGCCAGCAGCTTAGTGGCAGGGGGCGTAATGGGGGAGCTGTTTTTT.